This TCR beta chain was observed in a study of neoadjuvant anti-PD-1 for oral cavity cancer. The overall study: Most patients had three to four biweekly doses of 3 mg/kg nivolumab before resection.

This CDR3 is 18 amino acids long. Germline CDR1 is SNHLY and CDR2 is FYNNEI. Trimming took 2 bases from V and 8 from J; bases not matched to a gene: 9. Data came from immunoSEQ multiplex PCR; TCRdb stores just in-frame clones and leaves some out. The repertoire consists of more than 12,000 clones, with roughly 74% occurring once and the leading ten covering 2.9%. This specimen was PBMCs, taken before nivolumab (anti-PD-1) treatment. The TCR sequence derives from a person between 40 and 85 years old with oral cavity squamous cell carcinoma. This rearrangement joins TRBV2 to TRBJ2-2; 15 bases are shared with TRBD2. The CDR3 DNA sequence: TGTGCCAGCAGTGAAAACTCCGGGACTAGCGGGAGGACGGGGGAGCTGTTTTTT. This sequence encodes CASSENSGTSGRTGELFF.